The 14 T cell receptor beta chains listed next were all sequenced from one sample in a study of blood T cells in healthy people across ages. The second PCR ran about 7 to 12 cycles with a sample-barcoded 5' primer and J-beta primers. TCRdb reanalysed the 5' RACE reads using MiXCR and keeps one entry per CDR3 protein. Of fewer than 1,200,000 distinct CDR3 sequences in the sample, approximately 26% were seen once. The sample was also reused in another study, on T cells of mothers and their children.

The specimen was blood. The receptors shown here come from a girl aged 2-15 years in good health.

This clonotype came up a few times. The chain employs TRBV24-1 and TRBJ1-3; D is unresolved. The CDR3 is 11 amino acids. The V and J ends lost 3 bases and 4 bases respectively, with 0 bases between them. Per the germline V gene, CDR1 is KGHDR and CDR2 is SFDVKD. CDR3 nucleotide sequence: TGTGCCACCAGTGATGGAAACACCATATATTTT. It encodes CATSDGNTIYF.

The rearrangement uses TRBV12-5 and TRBJ2-4, with D unclear. The CDR3 has 13 residues. Per germline, CDR1 LGHNT and CDR2 FRNRAP. V was clipped by 1 base and J by 4 bases, with 5 bases between them. The CDR3 loop is CASGLAGKNIQYF. The CDR3 coding sequence is TGTGCTAGTGGTTTGGCCGGAAAAAACATTCAGTACTTC.

The rearrangement joins TRBV5-1 to TRBJ1-3; weak D call: TRBD1 (5 bases). CDR1 SGHRS and CDR2 YFSETQ come from the germline V gene. The V end lost 4 bases, the J end lost 0 bases, and 17 bases lay between the germline ends. This CDR3 spans 17 amino acids. CDR3 sequence (DNA): TGCGCCAGCAGCGACGGGACGGACGGACTCTCTGGAAACACCATATATTTT. Protein sequence: CASSDGTDGLSGNTIYF.

The gene calls are TRBV7-8 and TRBJ2-5; TRBD2 is a possible D gene (6 bases). The DNA end is more similar to TRBJ2-7, so the J call may be wrong. CDR3 size: 14 residues. CDR1 and CDR2 from the germline V gene are SGHVS and FQNEAQ. DNA for the CDR3: TGTGCCAGCAGCTTACAAGGGAGGTACTACGAGCAGTACTTC. Translated: CASSLQGRYYEQYF.

The genes are TRBV29-1 and TRBJ2-2; 8 bases align to TRBD1. The V gene's germline CDR1 is SQVTM and CDR2 ANQGSEA. There are 17 residues in the CDR3. V shed 2 bases, J shed 1 base, and the junction held 9 bases outside the gene matches. This CDR3 reads CSVEIGRGTGNTGELFF. In nucleotides, the CDR3 is TGCAGCGTTGAAATAGGCCGCGGGACAGGGAACACCGGGGAGCTGTTTTTT.

This chain links TRBV5-1 with TRBJ2-1; D uncertain. The CDR3 consists of 12 residues. V lost 2 bases, J lost 9 bases, and 9 bases lay in between. In germline, CDR1 is SGHRS, CDR2 YFSETQ. The CDR3 region has the DNA TGCGCCAGCAGCTTTTTCGCGAGTGAGCAGTTCTTC. This codes for CASSFFASEQFF.

In this sample, this clonotype turned up a few times. The V call is TRBV29-1, the J call TRBJ2-2; no definite D call. The germline V and J ends were trimmed by 4 bases and 4 bases, with 10 bases remaining between them. The CDR3 has 13 residues. Germline values: CDR1 SQVTM, CDR2 ANQGSEA. The CDR3 reads CSVGPDPTGELFF. CDR3 nucleotide sequence: TGCAGCGTTGGGCCGGACCCCACCGGGGAGCTGTTTTTT.

This sequence joins TRBV5-1 and TRBJ2-1; 9 positions match TRBD1. The better agreement between TRBJ2-7 and the DNA end casts doubt on the J call. The germline CDR1 and CDR2 sequences are SGHRS and YFSETQ. The CDR3 has 13 residues. CDR3 DNA: TGCGCCAGCCGGGGACAGGGTCACGACGAGCAGTACTTC. This encodes CASRGQGHDEQYF.

This chain uses TRBV4-1 with TRBJ1-2, with 8 positions matching TRBD1. Germline loops: CDR1 MGHRA, CDR2 YSYEKL. The CDR3 sequence is 16 residues long. The junction had 8 bases not matched to a gene; V was cut back by 0 bases and J by 5 bases. As DNA, the CDR3 is TGCGCCAGCAGCCAAGATAACCAGGGGGCGCGTTATGGCTACACCTTC. Its translation: CASSQDNQGARYGYTF.

The V call is TRBV7-9, the J call TRBJ2-1; TRBD1 aligns across 9 bases. The DNA matches TRBJ2-5 better at its end, which makes the J call doubtful. The CDR3 loop spans 15 amino acids. Germline values: CDR1 SEHNR, CDR2 FQNEAQ (reference sequence). The CDR3, as DNA: TGTGCCAGCAGCTTATTACAGGGGGCAAGAGAGACCCAGTACTTC. Translation: CASSLLQGARETQYF.

V is TRBV29-1 and J is TRBJ2-2, with 8 nucleotides matching TRBD1. The CDR3 length is 16 residues. Germline loops: CDR1 SQVTM, CDR2 ANQGSEA. Trimming cost V 3 bases and J 1 base; bases outside gene matches: 7. Here the CDR3 DNA reads TGCAGCGTTGAGGACTGGACAGGGAAGAACACCGGGGAGCTGTTTTTT. This encodes CSVEDWTGKNTGELFF.

The rearrangement uses TRBV7-2 and TRBJ2-2, with no clear D. The CDR3 runs to 18 residues. CDR1 SGHTA and CDR2 FQGNSA come from the germline V gene. Trimming took 2 bases from V and 5 from J, leaving 21 bases between them. The CDR3 loop is CASSLYVTVYVGTGELFF. Written as DNA, the CDR3 is TGTGCCAGCAGCTTATACGTCACCGTTTACGTAGGAACCGGGGAGCTGTTTTTT. The full variable domain, rest sourced from reference TRBV7-2 and TRBJ2-2, is GAGVSQSPSNKVTEKGKDVELRCDPISGHTALYWYRQSLGQGLEFLIYFQGNSAPDKSGLPSDRFSAERTGGSVSTLTIQRTQQEDSAVYLCASSLYVTVYVGTGELFFGEGSRLTVL.

The rearrangement links TRBV12-3 or TRBV12-4 to TRBJ2-2; D tentatively fits TRBD1 or TRBD2 (6 bases each). The CDR3 covers 15 residues. The V end was cut by 4 bases, the J end by 5 bases, with 14 bases between. CDR3 coding DNA: TGTGCCAGCAGTTCACCGGGGGCAAAAACCGGGGAGCTGTTTTTT. Its translation is CASSSPGAKTGELFF.

A note on this clonotype: One end of the junction fails to match germline, which may point to a read error. The chain is built from TRBV5-1 and TRBJ2-4, with D tentatively TRBD2 (6 bases). There are 15 residues in the CDR3. CDR1 is SGHRS, CDR2 YFSETQ, per germline. CDR3 residues: CASSLGGMAKNIQYF. CDR3 nucleotide sequence: TGCGCCAGCAGCTTGGGCGGGATGGCCAAGAACATTCAGTACTTC. The whole variable domain, remainder taken from reference TRBV5-1 and TRBJ2-4, is KAGVTQTPRYLIKTRGQQVTLSCSPISGHRSVSWYQQTPGQGLQFLFEYFSETQRNKGNFPGRFSGRQFSNSRSEMNVSTLELGDSALYLCASSLGGMAKNIQYFGAGTRLSVL.